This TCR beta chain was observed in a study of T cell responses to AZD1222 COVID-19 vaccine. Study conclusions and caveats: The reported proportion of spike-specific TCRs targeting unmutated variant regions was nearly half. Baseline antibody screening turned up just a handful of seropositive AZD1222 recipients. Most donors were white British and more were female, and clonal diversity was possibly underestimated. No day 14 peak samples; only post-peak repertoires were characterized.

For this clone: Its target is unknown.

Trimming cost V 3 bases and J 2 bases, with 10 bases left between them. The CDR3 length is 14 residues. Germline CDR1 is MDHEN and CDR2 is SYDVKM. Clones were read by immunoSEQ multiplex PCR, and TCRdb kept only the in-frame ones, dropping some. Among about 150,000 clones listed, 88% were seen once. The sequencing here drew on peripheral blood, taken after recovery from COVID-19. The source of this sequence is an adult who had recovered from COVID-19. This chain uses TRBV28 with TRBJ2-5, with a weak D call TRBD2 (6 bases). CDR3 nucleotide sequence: TGTGCCAGCAGTTTCGGAGGGAGTCAAGAGACCCAGTACTTC. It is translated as CASSFGGSQETQYF.